The T cell receptor beta chain described here comes from a study of cytomegalovirus exposure and HLA in healthy donors. Study-wide findings and caveats: In a later analysis, TCR beta V- and J-gene trimming was associated with a missense DCLRE1C variant. TCR beta sequences numbering roughly 18,000 were associated with HLA alleles at 0.05 false discovery rate in a later analysis. What was likely a sequencing artifact was a cluster of highly shared sequence variants.

The junction had 3 bases not matched to a gene; V was cut back by 3 bases and J by 4 bases. This CDR3 has 15 residues. Germline assignment: CDR1 SEHNR and CDR2 FQNEAQ (reference sequence). Vbeta (60) and Jbeta (13) primers were used in the PCR. Sequenced by immunoSEQ multiplex PCR; TCRdb stores in-frame clones only, minus some. This sample carries approximately 100,000 clones, about 80% of them seen once, and the ten largest clones take more than 6%. This clone was detected only once. Its matching antigen is unknown. The sequence derives from a woman aged 45-60 years in good health and CMV-seropositive. What was sequenced was PBMCs. V gene TRBV7-9 combines with J gene TRBJ2-2; 9 nucleotides agree with TRBD2. Written as DNA, the CDR3 is TGTGCCAGCAGCTTCTTAGCGGGGGTCACCGGGGAGCTGTTTTTT. This translates into CASSFLAGVTGELFF.